This is a list of T cell receptor beta chains from one sample in a study of blood T cell repertoires in COVID-19. Some clones are missing from TCRdb's copy, which holds only in-frame ones; the method was immunoSEQ multiplex PCR. The sample has 300,000 to 350,000 clones; about 90% are singletons. The sequencing sample was made of peripheral blood. Receptors originate from a woman between 40 and 55 years old with COVID-19, enrolled during active disease. Both conserved end residues are part of each CDR3. D genes are given only for firm matches. Clone sizes are given selectively: once, few, many, or a class where the clone is expanded.

V,J,size,D,CDR3,DNA
TRBV7-8,TRBJ2-1,.,.,CASSRKRGGRDEQFF,TGTGCCAGCAGCCGCAAGCGTGGTGGCCGAGATGAGCAGTTCTTC
TRBV27,TRBJ2-5,.,TRBD2,CASRRLALTQTQYF,TGTGCCAGCAGAAGACTAGCTCTGACACAGACCCAGTACTTC
TRBV15,TRBJ2-1,.,.,CATSRDPLVNEQFF,TGTGCCACCAGCAGAGACCCACTAGTAAATGAGCAGTTCTTC
TRBV5-5,TRBJ2-7,.,.,CASSSRGLGNEQYF,TGTGCCAGCAGCTCGCGAGGGCTGGGAAACGAGCAGTACTTC
TRBV19,TRBJ2-2,.,.,CASSIRQANTGELFF,TGTGCCAGTAGTATTAGACAGGCAAACACCGGGGAGCTGTTTTTT
TRBV29-1,TRBJ2-3,.,.,CSVEDWGGADTDTQYF,TGCAGCGTTGAAGATTGGGGGGGGGCCGACACAGATACGCAGTATTTT
TRBV24-1,TRBJ1-2,.,TRBD1,CATSDSDRDYGYTF,TGTGCCACCAGTGATTCGGACAGGGACTATGGCTACACCTTC
TRBV18,TRBJ1-1,.,.,CASSPPDTWNTEAFF,TGTGCCAGCTCACCTCCAGACACGTGGAACACTGAAGCTTTCTTT
TRBV6-2/TRBV6-3,TRBJ1-5,.,.,CASSYSSGLNQPQHF,TGTGCCAGCAGTTACTCCTCGGGTTTGAATCAGCCCCAGCATTTT
TRBV5-1,TRBJ2-7,.,.,CASSLIGGQLGEQYF,TGCGCCAGCAGCTTGATCGGGGGGCAACTAGGCGAGCAGTACTTC
TRBV28,TRBJ2-7,.,.,CASSLGGYAYEQYF,TGTGCCAGCAGTTTAGGAGGATACGCCTACGAGCAGTACTTC
TRBV3-1/TRBV3-2,TRBJ2-1,.,.,CASSRRGAPYNEQFF,TGTGCCAGCAGCCGTCGGGGGGCCCCCTACAATGAGCAGTTCTTC
TRBV6-5,TRBJ1-1,.,.,CASRGAGGNTEAFF,TGTGCCAGCAGGGGGGCAGGCGGAAACACTGAAGCTTTCTTT
TRBV7-2,TRBJ2-1,.,TRBD2,CASSFANSGTSNFF,TGTGCCAGCAGCTTTGCGAACTCCGGGACTAGCAATTTCTTC
TRBV5-1,TRBJ1-1,.,TRBD1,CASRPQGGADTEAFF,TGCGCCAGCCGACCACAGGGGGGGGCGGACACTGAAGCTTTCTTT
TRBV19,TRBJ1-1,once,.,CATKSGTEAFF,TGTGCCACAAAGTCGGGGACTGAAGCTTTCTTT
TRBV29-1,TRBJ2-7,.,TRBD1,CSVEEGGQGAYEQYF,TGCAGCGTTGAAGAAGGGGGACAGGGGGCCTACGAGCAGTACTTC
TRBV12-3/TRBV12-4,TRBJ2-5,.,.,CASSRGSQETQYF,TGTGCCAGCAGTCGGGGGAGTCAAGAGACCCAGTACTTC
TRBV5-1,TRBJ1-4,.,.,CASRGQATNEKLFF,TGCGCCAGCAGGGGGCAAGCAACTAATGAAAAACTGTTTTTT
TRBV27,TRBJ1-3,.,.,CASSSRFRSGNTIYF,TGTGCCAGCAGCTCGCGGTTCCGCTCTGGAAACACCATATATTTT
TRBV6-1,TRBJ1-3,.,.,CASSEGRGIAGNTIYF,TGTGCCAGCAGTGAAGGCAGGGGCATTGCTGGAAACACCATATATTTT
TRBV28,TRBJ2-7,.,TRBD2,CASSSGGAPEYEQYF,TGTGCCAGCAGCTCCGGGGGGGCACCAGAATACGAGCAGTACTTC
TRBV28,TRBJ1-1,.,TRBD1,CASSLSDRGTEAFF,TGTGCCAGCAGTTTATCCGACAGGGGAACTGAAGCTTTCTTT
TRBV29-1,TRBJ2-6,few,.,CSVQGGSSGANVLTF,TGCAGCGTACAGGGGGGGAGCTCTGGGGCCAACGTCCTGACTTTC
TRBV6-5,TRBJ2-7,.,TRBD2,CASKNGGAYEQYF,TGTGCCAGCAAGAACGGGGGGGCTTACGAGCAGTACTTC
TRBV4-1,TRBJ2-7,.,TRBD1,CASSQIDRVEDSYEQYF,TGCGCCAGCAGCCAAATCGACAGGGTTGAGGACTCCTACGAGCAGTACTTC
TRBV19,TRBJ2-7,.,.,CASSITFAGSYEQYF,TGTGCCAGTAGTATAACCTTTGCGGGGTCCTACGAGCAGTACTTC
TRBV18,TRBJ1-1,.,.,CASSPTRDSEAFF,TGTGCCAGCTCACCCACGCGTGACTCTGAAGCTTTCTTT
TRBV6-5,TRBJ2-7,.,.,CASRRGSYEQYF,TGTGCCAGCAGACGGGGTTCCTACGAGCAGTACTTC
TRBV11-2,TRBJ2-5,.,TRBD2,CASILTSGHQETQYF,TGTGCCAGCATCCTGACTAGCGGACACCAAGAGACCCAGTACTTC
TRBV5-4,TRBJ1-1,.,.,CASSVDSPWTEAFF,TGTGCCAGCAGCGTAGACAGTCCATGGACTGAAGCTTTCTTT
TRBV27,TRBJ1-2,.,.,CASSFLGDGYTF,TGTGCCAGCAGTTTTTTGGGCGATGGCTACACCTTC
TRBV25-1,TRBJ2-2,.,.,CASSGTDGELFF,TGTGCCAGCAGTGGGACAGACGGGGAGCTGTTTTTT
TRBV11-2,TRBJ2-7,once,TRBD1,CASRRDRVNEQYF,TGTGCCAGCAGACGGGACAGGGTCAACGAGCAGTACTTC
TRBV7-8,TRBJ2-7,few,.,CASSLDGSVNEQYF,TGTGCCAGCAGCTTAGACGGGAGCGTAAACGAGCAGTACTTC
TRBV18,TRBJ1-1,.,.,CASSPPSENREAFF,TGTGCCAGCTCACCACCTTCAGAGAACAGAGAAGCTTTCTTT
TRBV6-6,TRBJ1-6,.,.,CASQTGNNSPLHF,TGTGCCAGCCAAACAGGGAATAATTCACCCCTCCACTTT
TRBV6-2/TRBV6-3,TRBJ1-1,.,.,CASSRDTGTEAFF,TGTGCCAGCAGCCGGGACACCGGGACTGAAGCTTTCTTT
TRBV27,TRBJ1-2,.,TRBD1,CASSRAAGTGRSNYGYTF,TGTGCCAGCAGCAGGGCCGCCGGGACAGGAAGATCTAACTATGGCTACACCTTC
TRBV2,TRBJ2-2,few,.,CASSEFRGKVTGELFF,TGTGCCAGCAGTGAATTCAGGGGAAAGGTTACCGGGGAGCTGTTTTTT
TRBV6-5,TRBJ2-7,.,.,CASSPDRFGDEQYF,TGTGCCAGCAGTCCCGACAGGTTTGGGGACGAGCAGTACTTC
TRBV9,TRBJ2-2,.,TRBD2,CASSVGTSGGNTGELFF,TGTGCCAGCAGCGTAGGGACTAGCGGAGGAAACACCGGGGAGCTGTTTTTT
TRBV28,TRBJ2-7,.,.,CASSRTGSPNRQYF,TGTGCCAGTTCCCGGACGGGGAGCCCCAACCGGCAGTACTTC
TRBV7-9,TRBJ1-2,.,.,CASSLVVQGHGYTF,TGTGCCAGCAGCTTAGTCGTTCAGGGTCATGGCTACACCTTC
TRBV6-5,TRBJ1-2,.,.,CASSMNRVVSSGYTF,TGTGCCAGCAGTATGAACAGGGTCGTTTCAAGTGGCTACACCTTC
TRBV4-3,TRBJ2-7,.,TRBD1,CASSRITGTGGYEQYF,TGCGCCAGCAGCCGCATTACCGGGACAGGGGGTTACGAGCAGTACTTC